Listed below are T cell receptor beta chains from one sample, sequenced in a study of Ad26.COV2.S vaccination and SARS-CoV-2 variants. Clones were read by immunoSEQ multiplex PCR, and TCRdb kept only the in-frame ones, dropping some. The profile shows 300,000 to 400,000 clones, about 89% of them singletons. The sequencing used peripheral blood, collected in a trial of Ad26.COV2.S vaccine versus placebo. The receptors were sampled from a person between 18 and 65 years old who received the Ad26.COV2.S COVID-19 vaccine or a placebo. Each CDR3 is given with its conserved first and last residue. A D gene is named only where the DNA matches it firmly. Clone sizes are given selectively: once, few, many, or a class where the clone is expanded.

NA	15	TRBV28	TRBJ2-6	NA	CASVSSAPGANVLTF
NA	14	TRBV5-8	TRBJ1-4	TRBD1	CASSRDRSNEKLFF
NA	11	TRBV18	TRBJ2-3	NA	CASSPGDTQYF
few	14	TRBV27	TRBJ2-7	TRBD2	CASSLVAGGSEQYF
once	14	TRBV10-3	TRBJ2-5	NA	CAISEEQGEETQYF
NA	12	TRBV11-2	TRBJ1-6	NA	CASSLANSPLHF
NA	17	TRBV28	TRBJ1-6	NA	CASSKFPGPTSGSPLHF
NA	17	TRBV6-6	TRBJ2-2	TRBD2	CASSRLLAGGTTGELFF
once	13	TRBV6-1	TRBJ1-5	NA	CASSDRSNQPQHF
NA	11	TRBV12-3/TRBV12-4	TRBJ2-7	NA	CASSLGYEQYF
NA	12	TRBV28	TRBJ1-2	NA	CASSPTVYGYTF
NA	14	TRBV10-1	TRBJ2-7	NA	CASSVAGAGYEQYF
NA	13	TRBV27	TRBJ2-3	NA	CASSSRPGDTQYF
NA	16	TRBV10-1	TRBJ2-7	TRBD2	CASSPSGNGGTYEQYF
NA	13	TRBV15	TRBJ2-2	NA	CATSRDRAGELFF
NA	15	TRBV4-3	TRBJ1-2	TRBD1	CASSQDPTGDYGYTF
NA	15	TRBV19	TRBJ2-2	TRBD1	CASLVDRGGTGELFF
NA	13	TRBV7-2	TRBJ2-5	NA	CASSLRREETQYF
NA	12	TRBV29-1	TRBJ1-1	NA	CSGRVSDTEAFF
NA	12	TRBV5-1	TRBJ2-1	NA	CASSFGENEQFF
NA	15	TRBV19	TRBJ1-1	NA	CASSILGEGGTEAFF
NA	18	TRBV4-1	TRBJ1-1	NA	CASSQDGTDRVGNTEAFF
NA	16	TRBV9	TRBJ1-2	TRBD1	CASSAPRDRDRYGYTF
NA	15	TRBV11-2	TRBJ2-3	TRBD2	CASSRTSGRGDTQYF
NA	13	TRBV19	TRBJ2-1	NA	CASSSGTGNEQFF
NA	14	TRBV3-1/TRBV3-2	TRBJ1-2	NA	CASSQDRDDYGYTF
NA	16	TRBV18	TRBJ1-1	NA	CASSPQSTGLNTEAFF